Listed here are 3 T cell receptor beta chains from one sample, sequenced in a study of a mutant IDH1 vaccine in newly diagnosed glioma (dated by TCRdb to the early 2020s). The time point label for this specimen denotes: week 35, safety follow-up. Every vaccine dose consisted of 300 ug of a 20-mer mutant IDH1 peptide in Montanide, administered subcutaneously together with topical imiquimod. These TCRs' antigens remain unknown. Library preparation used the immunoSEQ multiplex PCR assay. In TCRdb, the immuneACCESS table is reduced to in-frame sequences with V and J assigned. These tables do not hold every clone; where another copy was compared, an unresolved V gene accounts for under half, and the others remain unexplained. Across this sample there are 30,000 or so clones, with 60% to 80% seen only once. Of the sample, about 9.3% is held by the ten largest clones. The sample here was PBMCs, taken from a glioma patient whose treatment included an IDH1 peptide vaccine. Receptors were obtained from a woman in her 30s with glioma. Some clones in this sample may be carry-over from other donors' samples.

V and J are TRBV14 and TRBJ2-6; perhaps TRBD2 as D (5 bases). Germline CDR1 is SGHDN and CDR2 is FVKESK. The CDR3 spans 14 residues. V was trimmed by 2 bases and J by 4 bases, leaving 6 bases between them. As DNA, the CDR3 is TGTGCCAGCAGCCAAAGCGGAGGGGCCAACGTCCTGACTTTC. Amino acid sequence: CASSQSGGANVLTF.

The CDR3 protein is CAWSVNGLQNYGYTF. CDR3 nucleotide sequence: TGTGCCTGGAGTGTAAACGGGTTACAGAACTATGGCTACACCTTC. The V and J genes are TRBV30 and TRBJ1-2; D remains unclear. This CDR3 is built from 15 residues. The V gene lost 0 bases and the J gene lost 2 bases, with 13 bases spanning the gap. Germline CDR1 reads GTSNPN; CDR2 reads SVGIG (reference sequence). The entire variable domain, with the rest obtained from reference TRBV30 and TRBJ1-2, is as follows: SQTIHQWPATLVQPVGSPLSLECTVEGTSNPNLYWYRQAAGRGLQLLFYSVGIGQISSEVPQNLSASRPQDRQFILSSKKLLLSDSGFYLCAWSVNGLQNYGYTFGSGTRLTVV.

The CDR3, as DNA: TGCGCCAGCAGCGTGACAGGGGAGGATGTTGAGCAGTTCTTC. This gives the protein CASSVTGEDVEQFF. The chain couples TRBV5-1 to TRBJ2-1; 8 nucleotides match TRBD1. Trimming removed 4 bases from V and 9 bases from J; junction bases left unmatched: 9. CDR3 length: 14 residues. From germline, CDR1 is SGHRS and CDR2 YFSETQ.